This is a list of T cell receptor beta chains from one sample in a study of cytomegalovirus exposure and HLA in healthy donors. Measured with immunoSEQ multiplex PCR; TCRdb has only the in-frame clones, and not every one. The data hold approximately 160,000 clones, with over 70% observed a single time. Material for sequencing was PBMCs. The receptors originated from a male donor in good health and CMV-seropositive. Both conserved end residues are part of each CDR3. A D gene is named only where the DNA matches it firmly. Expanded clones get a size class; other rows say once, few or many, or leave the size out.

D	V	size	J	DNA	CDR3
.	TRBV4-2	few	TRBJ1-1	TGTGCCAGCAGCCAAGATATCTGGGGGGTCACTGAAGCTTTCTTT	CASSQDIWGVTEAFF
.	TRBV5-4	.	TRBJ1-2	TGTGCCAGCAGCTTGGGGCTCAGGGACTATGGCTACACCTTC	CASSLGLRDYGYTF
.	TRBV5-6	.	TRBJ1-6	TGTGCCAGCAGCCCGCTGGTGCGTCGCGATTCACCCCTCCACTTT	CASSPLVRRDSPLHF
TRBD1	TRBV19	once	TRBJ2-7	TGTGCCAGTAGGAATAGGGTGCAGGGGGACTCCTACGAGCAGTACTTC	CASRNRVQGDSYEQYF
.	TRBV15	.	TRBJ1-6	TGTGCCACCAGGGGCCCTAATTCACCCCTCCACTTT	CATRGPNSPLHF
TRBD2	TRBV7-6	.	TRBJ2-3	TGTGCCAGCAGCCGCGGGATCGGGGGGGGACGGGGGAGCACAGATACGCAGTATTTT	CASSRGIGGGRGSTDTQYF
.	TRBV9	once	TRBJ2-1	TGTGCCAGCAGCGTAAGCGGGGAGCAGTTCTTC	CASSVSGEQFF
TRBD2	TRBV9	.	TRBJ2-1	TGTGCCAGCAGCGTGGGTCTTGGCGGGGGGGCGGGTGAGCAGTTCTTC	CASSVGLGGGAGEQFF
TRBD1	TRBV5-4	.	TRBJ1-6	TGTGCCAGCAGCAACCGGGACAGGGCCTATAATTCACCCCTCCACTTT	CASSNRDRAYNSPLHF
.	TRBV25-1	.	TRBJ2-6	TGTGCCGTACAGCCCCCGACAGGACCTGGGGCCAACGTCCTGACTTTC	CAVQPPTGPGANVLTF
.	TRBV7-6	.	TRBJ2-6	TGTGCCAGCAGCCCCAGGGCGCCCGGGGCCAACGTCCTGACTTTC	CASSPRAPGANVLTF
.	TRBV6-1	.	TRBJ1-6	TGTGCCAGCAGTCTCCCTTCACCCCTCCACTTT	CASSLPSPLHF
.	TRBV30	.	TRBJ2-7	TGTGCCTGGGCGACAGCGAACCCACCTCGGCAGTACTTC	CAWATANPPRQYF
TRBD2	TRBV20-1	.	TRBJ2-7	TGCAGTGCCCCGACTAGCACCGAGCAGTACTTC	CSAPTSTEQYF
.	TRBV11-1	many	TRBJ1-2	TGTGCCAGCAGCCCGGGGGGAACCCGTGGCTACACCTTC	CASSPGGTRGYTF
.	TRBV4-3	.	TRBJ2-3	TGCGCCAGCAGCCTGAGGGGGGGCCTGAACGGTGTCGGGTCCCTCTCACTAGATACGCAGTATTTT	CASSLRGGLNGVGSLSLDTQYF
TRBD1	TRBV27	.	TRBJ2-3	TGTGCCAGCAGAAAGACAGGGGTGGATACGCAGTATTTT	CASRKTGVDTQYF
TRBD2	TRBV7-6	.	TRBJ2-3	TGTGCCAGCAGCGACCTAAGTAGCGGGGGAACAACTAGCACAGATACGCAGTATTTT	CASSDLSSGGTTSTDTQYF
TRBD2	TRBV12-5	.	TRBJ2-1	TGTGCTAGTGGCACTAGCGTCACCTACAATGAGCAGTTCTTC	CASGTSVTYNEQFF
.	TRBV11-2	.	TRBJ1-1	TGTGCCAGCAGCTCGTGGGGGCGGGTGAACACTGAAGCTTTCTTT	CASSSWGRVNTEAFF
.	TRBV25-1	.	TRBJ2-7	TGTGCCAGCAGTGAATCGTTGGGACAAAACGAGCAGTACTTC	CASSESLGQNEQYF
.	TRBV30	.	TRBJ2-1	TGTGCCTGGAGTGTAGGTCCTTATGAGCGGTTCTTC	CAWSVGPYERFF
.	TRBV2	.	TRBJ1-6	TGTGCCAGCAGTGAAGCGAGGGTATCACCCCTCCACTTT	CASSEARVSPLHF
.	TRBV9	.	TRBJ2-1	TGTGCCAGCAGCGCCCTCGGACTACAACCCCTCTTC	CASSALGLQPLF
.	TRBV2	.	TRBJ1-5	TGTGCCAGCGGTGTCTACAGCAATCAGCCCCAGCATTTT	CASGVYSNQPQHF
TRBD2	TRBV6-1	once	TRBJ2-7	TGTGCCGCTCGTAGCGGGGGCTACGAGCAGTACTTC	CAARSGGYEQYF